This TCR beta chain was documented in a study of T-cell reconstitution after alpha-beta-depleted transplantation in children. Study findings and constraints: In some patients, recipient T cells and intrathymic progenitors surviving conditioning explained high day-60 diversity. Alpha-beta T cells about two months after transplant reportedly derived from several hundred expanded graft clones. After one year, T-cell counts and TCRbeta diversity mostly came from new T cells.

This clonotype has at least ten counts. Antigen: not known. This CDR3 spans 15 amino acids. Germline trimming cut 2 bases from V and 4 bases from J; bases unmatched to any gene: 3. For TCRbeta, the library was prepared with unique molecular identifiers. TCRdb recomputed calls from the PCR reads with MiXCR, one row per CDR3 protein. The sample has under 300,000 distinct CDR3 sequences; 11% are singletons. The TCR originated in a male patient aged 2-9 years who had a stem cell transplant for chronic granulomatous disease, so the T cells may come from the graft donor. Material: peripheral blood, obtained 180 days after TCRalphabeta/CD19-depleted stem cell transplant. The chain carries TRBV12-3 or TRBV12-4 and TRBJ2-1; 9 bases are shared with TRBD2. CDR3 DNA: TGTGCCAGCAGTTTAAGGCTAGCGGGATACAATGAGCAGTTCTTC. Translated: CASSLRLAGYNEQFF.